What follows are 15 T cell receptor beta chains derived from one specimen sequenced in a study of cytomegalovirus exposure and HLA in healthy donors. The PCR used 60 Vbeta and 13 Jbeta primers. Sequencing was performed with immunoSEQ multiplex PCR; in TCRdb, only in-frame clones are kept and a portion is missing. This table has fewer than 200,000 clones, 65% to 80% appearing once. The sequenced sample was PBMCs. These receptors were obtained from a woman in her thirties or forties in good health and CMV-seropositive.

Only one count was recorded for this clone. In DNA, the CDR3 is TGTGCCATCAGTGAAAGCCAGGGGCTGGAGACCCAGTACTTC. The encoded protein is CAISESQGLETQYF. The chain links TRBV10-3 to TRBJ2-5; D might be TRBD1 (6 bases). V was pared by 3 bases and J by 5 bases, with 13 bases between. The length of the CDR3 is 14 residues. Per germline, CDR1 ENHRY and CDR2 SYGVKD.

The rearrangement links TRBV9 to TRBJ2-2; 7 bases are a match to TRBD2. The CDR3 is 16 amino acids. CDR1 SGDLS and CDR2 YYNGEE come from the germline V gene. J lost 3 bases, V lost 3 bases, and 8 bases had no gene match. This CDR3 reads CASSASSGAYTGELFF. DNA for the CDR3: TGTGCCAGCAGCGCCTCTAGCGGAGCATACACCGGGGAGCTGTTTTTT.

The chain couples TRBV4-3 to TRBJ1-5, with 7 bases lining up with TRBD1. The length of the CDR3 is 17 residues. Germline loops: CDR1 LGHNA, CDR2 YSLEER. Unmatched junction bases numbered 5, after V lost 0 bases and J lost 0 bases. The CDR3, as DNA: TGCGCCAGCAGCCAAGAACTCGCAGGGGGTAGCAATCAGCCCCAGCATTTT. This translates into CASSQELAGGSNQPQHF.

This chain links TRBV25-1 with TRBJ2-1, with 9 bases that match TRBD1. In germline, CDR1 is MGHDK, CDR2 SYGVNS. The CDR3 runs to 14 residues. V dropped 5 bases and J dropped 4; count of bases not matched to a gene: 3. CDR3 DNA sequence: TGTGCCAGCAGTCTGACAGGGGGTTACAATGAGCAGTTCTTC. Translation: CASSLTGGYNEQFF. The full variable domain, with the rest looked up from reference TRBV25-1 and TRBJ2-1, is EADIYQTPRYLVIGTGKKITLECSQTMGHDKMYWYQQDPGMELHLIHYSYGVNSTEKGDLSSESTVSRIRTEHFPLTLESARPSHTSQYLCASSLTGGYNEQFFGPGTRLTVL.

The chain uses TRBV6-5 and TRBJ1-2; 7 bases agree with TRBD1. The J segment lost 8 bases and the V segment lost 6 bases, leaving 9 bases of the junction unmatched. CDR3 size: 13 residues. The germline CDR1 and CDR2 sequences are MNHEY and SVGAGI. CDR3 nucleotide sequence: TGTGCCAGCAGCCTGGGACAGCTCAAGGGCTACACCTTC. Amino acid sequence: CASSLGQLKGYTF.

The chain combines TRBV6-6 with TRBJ1-2; D may be TRBD1 (5 bases). Germline loops: CDR1 MNHNY, CDR2 SVGAGI (reference sequence). There are 13 residues in the CDR3. Trimming removed 4 bases at V and 4 bases at J, with 10 bases between. The CDR3 is CASSSQGGYGYTF. The CDR3 DNA follows: TGTGCCAGCAGTTCTCAGGGTGGCTATGGCTACACCTTC.

The rearrangement joins TRBV18 to TRBJ1-5; 8 nucleotides align to TRBD1. CDR1 is KGHSH, CDR2 LQKENI, per germline. V was pared by 2 bases and J by 0 bases, with 3 bases of the junction left unmatched. The CDR3 runs 16 residues. This CDR3 is CASSPGQGYSNQPQHF. CDR3 coding DNA: TGTGCCAGCTCACCAGGACAGGGATATAGCAATCAGCCCCAGCATTTT.

The chain combines TRBV27 with TRBJ1-1, with 7 bases aligning to TRBD1. The CDR3 totals 14 residues. V dropped 6 bases and J dropped 3; count of bases not matched to a gene: 7. Per the germline V gene, CDR1 is MNHEY and CDR2 is SMNVEV (reference sequence). Here the CDR3 DNA reads TGTGCCAGCAGCCTACAGGGGAGGTACACTGAAGCTTTCTTT. Its protein is CASSLQGRYTEAFF.

The CDR3 loop reads CASSLENSGGEQYF. The CDR3, as DNA: TGTGCCAGCAGCTTAGAGAACAGCGGGGGGGAGCAGTACTTC. The chain recombines TRBV13 with TRBJ2-7; 9 nucleotides align to TRBD2. J lost 7 bases, V lost 1 base, and 5 bases had no gene match. From germline, CDR1 is PRHDT and CDR2 FYEKMQ (reference sequence). This CDR3 region has 14 residues.

The chain carries TRBV12-5 and TRBJ1-1; possible D gene TRBD1, 5 bases. Germline CDR1 is LGHNT and CDR2 is FRNRAP. This CDR3 region has 17 residues. V was clipped by 0 bases and J by 0 bases, with 14 bases between them. In DNA form, the CDR3 reads TGTGCTAGTGGTTTGGTATCGGGGGTTCGCGTGAACACTGAAGCTTTCTTT. Translated, it gives CASGLVSGVRVNTEAFF.

V gene TRBV2 combines with J gene TRBJ1-1, with D hard to call. The CDR3 has 12 amino acids. The V and J ends lost 4 bases and 6 bases respectively, with 9 bases between them. Germline V lookup: CDR1 SNHLY, CDR2 FYNNEI. Here the CDR3 reads CASSGTTPEAFF. The CDR3 bases are TGTGCCAGCAGTGGAACTACCCCTGAAGCTTTCTTT.

The rearrangement links TRBV7-8 to TRBJ2-2; a possible D gene is TRBD1 (6 bases). Germline CDR1 is SGHVS and CDR2 is FQNEAQ. This CDR3 contains 16 residues. V was pared by 3 bases and J by 1 base, with 12 bases between. The CDR3 loop reads CASSFGPQGNTGELFF. The CDR3 nucleotides are TGTGCCAGCAGCTTTGGACCACAGGGGAACACCGGGGAGCTGTTTTTT. The whole variable domain, filled in from reference TRBV7-8 and TRBJ2-2, reads GAGVSQSPRYKVAKRGQDVALRCDPISGHVSLFWYQQALGQGPEFLTYFQNEAQLDKSGLPSDRFFAERPEGSVSTLKIQRTQQEDSAVYLCASSFGPQGNTGELFFGEGSRLTVL.

This chain links TRBV29-1 with TRBJ2-2; D is possibly TRBD1 (6 bases). CDR1 is SQVTM and CDR2 is ANQGSEA in the germline V gene. Trimming pared 5 bases from V and 0 bases from J, leaving 10 bases between. There are 14 residues in the CDR3. CDR3 sequence (DNA): TGCAGCGTTCAGGACAGCTCGAACACCGGGGAGCTGTTTTTT. Translating gives CSVQDSSNTGELFF.

This chain connects TRBV18 to TRBJ2-7; the D gene is possibly TRBD1 (5 bases). CDR1 KGHSH and CDR2 LQKENI come from the germline V gene. The V end was cut by 0 bases, the J end by 3 bases, with 9 bases between. The CDR3 sequence is 14 residues long. The CDR3 sequence: CASSPPWTSYEQYF. Written as DNA, the CDR3 is TGTGCCAGCTCACCACCTTGGACAAGCTACGAGCAGTACTTC.

CDR3 bases: TGTGCCAGCAGCCACCGGATAGCGGGGGGGAATGAGCAGTTCTTC. Translating gives CASSHRIAGGNEQFF. The rearrangement links TRBV2 to TRBJ2-1; 11 bases match TRBD2. The ends lost 6 bases at V and 7 bases at J; junction bases unmatched: 8. Germline V gene data show CDR1 as SNHLY and CDR2 as FYNNEI. CDR3 length: 15 residues.